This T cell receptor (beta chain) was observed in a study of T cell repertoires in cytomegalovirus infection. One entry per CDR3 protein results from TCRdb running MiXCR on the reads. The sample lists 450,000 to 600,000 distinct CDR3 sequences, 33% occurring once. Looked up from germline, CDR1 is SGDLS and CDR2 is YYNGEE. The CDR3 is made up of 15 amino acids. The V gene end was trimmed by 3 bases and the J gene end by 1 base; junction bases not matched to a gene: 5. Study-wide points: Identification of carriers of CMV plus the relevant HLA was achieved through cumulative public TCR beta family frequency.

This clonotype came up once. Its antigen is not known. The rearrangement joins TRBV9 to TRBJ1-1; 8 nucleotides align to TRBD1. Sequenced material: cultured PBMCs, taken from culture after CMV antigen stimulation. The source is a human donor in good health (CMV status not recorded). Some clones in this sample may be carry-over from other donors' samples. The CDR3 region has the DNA TGTGCCAGCAGCGAGACAGGGGTAGGGAACACTGAAGCTTTCTTT. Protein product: CASSETGVGNTEAFF. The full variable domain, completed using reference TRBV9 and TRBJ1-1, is DSGVTQTPKHLITATGQRVTLRCSPRSGDLSVYWYQQSLDQGLQFLIQYYNGEERAKGNILERFSAQQFPDLHSELNLSSLELGDSALYFCASSETGVGNTEAFFGQGTRLTVV.